This is a list of T cell receptor beta chains from one sample in a study of T cell clonotyping in hematopoietic cell transplantation. Method: immunoSEQ multiplex PCR; TCRdb's copy keeps in-frame clones and lacks some. Of tens of thousands of clones listed, about 96% are singletons. Sequencing used peripheral blood mononuclear cells, obtained before stem cell transplant. These receptors all come from a woman aged 45-65 years with acute myeloid leukemia. Some clones in this sample may be carry-over from other donors' samples. Both conserved end residues are part of each CDR3. A D gene is named only where the DNA matches it firmly. Part of the rows lack a size; the others show once, few, many or a class for expanded clones.

TRBJ1-6 | TRBV30 | NA | NA | TGTGCCTGGAGGGCGTATAATTCACCCCTCCACTTT | CAWRAYNSPLHF
TRBJ2-7 | TRBV19 | NA | NA | TGTGCCAGTAGTATAGGCGGACGGAGCTCCTACGAGCAGTACTTC | CASSIGGRSSYEQYF
TRBJ1-1 | TRBV7-2 | NA | NA | TGTGCCAGCAGCCCCGGGGCAGGGGTAGGGACTGAAGCTTTCTTT | CASSPGAGVGTEAFF
TRBJ2-3 | TRBV27 | TRBD1 | NA | TGTGCCAGCAGTTTATGGACAGGGAACCCTTGGGCAGATACGCAGTATTTT | CASSLWTGNPWADTQYF
TRBJ2-7 | TRBV7-9 | TRBD1 | NA | TGTGCCAGCAGCCAAGGGACAGGGGTTGAGGAGCAGTACTTC | CASSQGTGVEEQYF
TRBJ1-4 | TRBV30 | NA | NA | TGTGCCTGGAGTGTACAGGTTAATGAAAAACTGTTTTTT | CAWSVQVNEKLFF
TRBJ2-1 | TRBV2 | TRBD2 | NA | TGTGCCAGCAGTTATACGGGACTAGCGGGAGGAATCTACAATGAGCAGTTCTTC | CASSYTGLAGGIYNEQFF
TRBJ2-1 | TRBV7-2 | NA | NA | TGTGCCAGCAGCTTATGGACTACGCATGAGCAGTTCTTC | CASSLWTTHEQFF
TRBJ2-2 | TRBV28 | TRBD1 | NA | TGTGCCAGCAGTTCGCTTTTGGACAGGGGGCCGGCCGGGGAGCTGTTTTTT | CASSSLLDRGPAGELFF
TRBJ1-1 | TRBV28 | NA | NA | TGTGCCAGCAGTTTACGAGTACTCACTGAAGCTTTCTTT | CASSLRVLTEAFF
TRBJ2-7 | TRBV4-1 | NA | NA | TGCGCCAGCAGCCCCCGGGACGGAACCTACGAGCAGTACTTC | CASSPRDGTYEQYF
TRBJ2-4 | TRBV19 | NA | NA | TGTGCCAGTAGCATCACCCGGGAAGGGCCCAAAAACATTCAGTACTTC | CASSITREGPKNIQYF
TRBJ2-7 | TRBV2 | NA | NA | TGTGCCAGCGGTGAATTTACCTACGAGCAGTACTTC | CASGEFTYEQYF
TRBJ1-1 | TRBV29-1 | NA | NA | TGCAGCGTTGCGTACCAGGCCGCGGCTTTCTTT | CSVAYQAAAFF
TRBJ1-5 | TRBV28 | TRBD1 | NA | TGTGCCAGTGGGGGGACAGGCAATCAGCCCCAGCATTTT | CASGGTGNQPQHF
TRBJ2-1 | TRBV7-8 | TRBD2 | NA | TGTGCCAGCAGCTTCGGACTAGCGGGATACAATGAGCAGTTCTTC | CASSFGLAGYNEQFF
TRBJ2-7 | TRBV5-1 | TRBD1 | once | TGCGCCAGCAGCAGCTACACACAGGGGAACTCCTACGAGCAGTACTTC | CASSSYTQGNSYEQYF
TRBJ1-2 | TRBV29-1 | NA | NA | TGCAGCGTTCTACTACAGGGTAGCGGCTACACCTTC | CSVLLQGSGYTF
TRBJ1-1 | TRBV10-1 | NA | NA | TGCGCCAGCAGTTACAGGGAGAACACTGAAGCTTTCTTT | CASSYRENTEAFF
TRBJ2-7 | TRBV6-1 | NA | NA | TGTGCCAGCAGTGAACCCTATGGGGCCAGGGCCTACGAGCAGTACTTC | CASSEPYGARAYEQYF
TRBJ1-2 | TRBV6-6 | NA | once | TGTGCCAGCTGTTTGGATGGGCCCCCCGATGGCTACACCTTC | CASCLDGPPDGYTF
TRBJ1-1 | TRBV5-1 | TRBD1 | once | TGCGCCAGCAGTTATCGACAGGGGATGGCTGAAGCTTTCTTT | CASSYRQGMAEAFF
TRBJ2-2 | TRBV2 | NA | few | TGTGCCAGCCGCAGCTTTGTCACCGGGGAGCTGTTTTTT | CASRSFVTGELFF
TRBJ2-7 | TRBV25-1 | NA | once | TGTGCCAGCAGTGAGGCTAGCAGATACGAGCAGTACTTC | CASSEASRYEQYF
TRBJ2-7 | TRBV7-8 | NA | once | TGTGCCAGCAGCTTAGCGGAAGGACAGTACAGCTACGAGCAGTACTTC | CASSLAEGQYSYEQYF
TRBJ1-2 | TRBV7-9 | NA | few | TGTGCCGCAGTTCCCAGTTACTATGGCTACACCTTC | CAAVPSYYGYTF
TRBJ1-1 | TRBV30 | NA | NA | TGTGCCTGGAGTGGGGGCTGGGAGGAGGTGAACACTGAAGCTTTCTTT | CAWSGGWEEVNTEAFF
TRBJ1-3 | TRBV7-9 | NA | NA | TGTGCCAGCACCCTTGATGGAAACACCATATATTTT | CASTLDGNTIYF
TRBJ2-7 | TRBV5-1 | TRBD2 | once | TGCGCCAGCAGCAGGACTAGCGGGGTCTACGAGCAGTACTTC | CASSRTSGVYEQYF
TRBJ1-5 | TRBV6-4 | NA | NA | TGTGCCAGCAGTGTCCGGGGGGGTCAGCCCCAGCATTTT | CASSVRGGQPQHF